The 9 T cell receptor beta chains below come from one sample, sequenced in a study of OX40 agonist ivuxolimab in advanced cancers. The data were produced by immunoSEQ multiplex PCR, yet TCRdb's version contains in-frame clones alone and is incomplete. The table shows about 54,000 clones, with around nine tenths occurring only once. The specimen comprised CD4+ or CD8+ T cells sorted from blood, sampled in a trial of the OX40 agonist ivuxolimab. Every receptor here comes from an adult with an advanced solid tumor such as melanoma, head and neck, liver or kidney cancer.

The CDR3 reads CASSSLNVNQPQHF. CDR3 nucleotides: TGTGCCAGCAGCTCCTTAAATGTAAATCAGCCCCAGCATTTT. The rearrangement joins TRBV7-9 to TRBJ1-5, with no clear D. Germline CDR1 is SEHNR and CDR2 is FQNEAQ (reference sequence). Between the trimmed V and J ends, which lost 4 bases and 4 bases, there was a span of 11 bases. This CDR3 has 14 residues.

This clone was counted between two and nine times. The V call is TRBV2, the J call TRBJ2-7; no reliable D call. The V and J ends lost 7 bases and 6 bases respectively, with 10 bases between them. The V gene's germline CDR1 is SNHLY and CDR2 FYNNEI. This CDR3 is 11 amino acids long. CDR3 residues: CASTGDIEQYF. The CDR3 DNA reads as TGTGCCAGCACCGGAGACATCGAGCAGTACTTC.

This CDR3 reads CASSDNPGNTIYF. The DNA for the CDR3 is TGTGCCAGCAGTGATAACCCTGGAAACACCATATATTTT. The chain employs TRBV2 and TRBJ1-3; D gene uncertain. V dropped 3 bases and J dropped 2 bases, with 5 bases sitting between them. Germline values: CDR1 SNHLY, CDR2 FYNNEI. The CDR3 spans 13 residues.

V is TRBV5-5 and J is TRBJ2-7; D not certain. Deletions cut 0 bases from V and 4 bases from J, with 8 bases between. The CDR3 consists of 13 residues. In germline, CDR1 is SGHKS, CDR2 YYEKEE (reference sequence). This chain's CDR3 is CASSLESHYEQYF. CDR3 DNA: TGTGCCAGCAGCTTGGAGAGTCATTACGAGCAGTACTTC.

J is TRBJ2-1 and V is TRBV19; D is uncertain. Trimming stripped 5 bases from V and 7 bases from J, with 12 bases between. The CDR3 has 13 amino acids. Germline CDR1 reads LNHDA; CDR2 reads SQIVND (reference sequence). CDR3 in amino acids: CASSPYLMNEQFF. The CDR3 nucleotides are TGTGCCAGTAGTCCATATCTCATGAATGAGCAGTTCTTC.

CDR3 sequence: CATQNRVNTGELFF. The CDR3 DNA reads TGTGCCACTCAAAACAGAGTGAACACCGGGGAGCTGTTTTTT. This sequence joins TRBV11-2 and TRBJ2-2, with no clear D. Germline assignment: CDR1 SGHAT and CDR2 FQNNGV. The CDR3 extends over 14 amino acids. Trimming took 10 bases from V and 1 from J, leaving 13 bases between them.

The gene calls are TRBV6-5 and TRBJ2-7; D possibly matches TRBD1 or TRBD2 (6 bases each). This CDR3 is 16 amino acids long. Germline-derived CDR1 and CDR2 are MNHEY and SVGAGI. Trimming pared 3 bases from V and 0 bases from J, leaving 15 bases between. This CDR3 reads CASSYRLQGLSYEQYF. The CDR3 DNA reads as TGTGCCAGCAGTTATCGGCTACAGGGACTCTCCTACGAGCAGTACTTC.

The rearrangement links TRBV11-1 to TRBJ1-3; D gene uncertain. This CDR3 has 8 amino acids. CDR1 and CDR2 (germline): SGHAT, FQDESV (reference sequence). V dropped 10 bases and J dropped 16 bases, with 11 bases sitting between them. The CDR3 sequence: CAITGFYF. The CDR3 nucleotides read TGTGCCATCACGGGCTTTTATTTT.

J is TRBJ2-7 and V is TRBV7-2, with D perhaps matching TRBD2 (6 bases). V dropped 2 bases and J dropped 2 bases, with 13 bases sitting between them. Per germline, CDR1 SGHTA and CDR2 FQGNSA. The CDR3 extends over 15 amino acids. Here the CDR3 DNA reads TGTGCCAGCAGCTTATCTGGCGGGGCAACCTACGAGCAGTACTTC. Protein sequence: CASSLSGGATYEQYF.